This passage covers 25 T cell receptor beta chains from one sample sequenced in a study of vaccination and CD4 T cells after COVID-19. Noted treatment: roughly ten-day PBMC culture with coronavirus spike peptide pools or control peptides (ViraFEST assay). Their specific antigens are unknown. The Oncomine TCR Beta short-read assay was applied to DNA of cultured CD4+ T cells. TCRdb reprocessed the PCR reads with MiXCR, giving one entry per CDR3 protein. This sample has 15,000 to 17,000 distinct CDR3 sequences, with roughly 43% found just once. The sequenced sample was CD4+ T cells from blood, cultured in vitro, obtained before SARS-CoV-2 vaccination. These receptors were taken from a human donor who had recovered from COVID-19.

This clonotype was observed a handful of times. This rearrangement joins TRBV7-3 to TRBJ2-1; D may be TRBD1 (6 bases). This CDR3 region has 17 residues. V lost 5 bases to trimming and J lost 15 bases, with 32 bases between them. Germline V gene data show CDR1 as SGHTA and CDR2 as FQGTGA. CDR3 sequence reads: CASSPQARQVGNAALFF. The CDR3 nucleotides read TGTGCCAGCAGCCCCCAAGCCCGACAGGTTGGGAACGCGGCTCTGTTCTTC. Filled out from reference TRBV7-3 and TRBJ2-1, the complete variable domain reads GAGVSQTPSNKVTEKGKYVELRCDPISGHTALYWYRQSLGQGPEFLIYFQGTGAADDSGLPNDRFFAVRPEGSVSTLKIQRTERGDSAVYLCASSPQARQVGNAALFFGPGTRLTVL.

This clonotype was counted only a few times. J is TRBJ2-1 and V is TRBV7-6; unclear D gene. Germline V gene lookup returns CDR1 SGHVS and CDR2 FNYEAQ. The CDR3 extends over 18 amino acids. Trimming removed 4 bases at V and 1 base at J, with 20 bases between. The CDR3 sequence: CASSSSPPRTHSYNEQFF. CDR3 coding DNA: TGTGCCAGCAGCTCCTCGCCCCCACGGACGCATTCCTACAATGAGCAGTTCTTC.

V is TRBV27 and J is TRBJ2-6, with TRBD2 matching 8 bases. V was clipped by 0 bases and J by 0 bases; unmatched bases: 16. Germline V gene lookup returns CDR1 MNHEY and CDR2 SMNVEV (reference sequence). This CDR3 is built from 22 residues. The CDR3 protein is CASSLSRGGRLTPRSGANVLTF. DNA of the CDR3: TGTGCCAGCAGTTTATCCCGGGGGGGCAGACTCACTCCGCGCTCTGGGGCCAACGTCCTGACTTTC.

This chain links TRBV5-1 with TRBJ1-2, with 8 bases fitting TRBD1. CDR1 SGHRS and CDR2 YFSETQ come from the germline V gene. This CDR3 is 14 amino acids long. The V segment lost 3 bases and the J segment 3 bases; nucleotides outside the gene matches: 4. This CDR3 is CASSSGTGDYGYTF. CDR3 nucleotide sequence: TGCGCCAGCAGCTCCGGGACAGGCGACTATGGCTACACCTTC.

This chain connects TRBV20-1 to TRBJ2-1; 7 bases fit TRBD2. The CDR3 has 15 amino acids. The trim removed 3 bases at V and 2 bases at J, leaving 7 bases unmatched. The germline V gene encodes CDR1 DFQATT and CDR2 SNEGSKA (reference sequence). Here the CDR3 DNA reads TGCAGTGCTAGTCATCTAGCGGCCCCCTACAATGAGCAGTTCTTC. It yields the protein CSASHLAAPYNEQFF.

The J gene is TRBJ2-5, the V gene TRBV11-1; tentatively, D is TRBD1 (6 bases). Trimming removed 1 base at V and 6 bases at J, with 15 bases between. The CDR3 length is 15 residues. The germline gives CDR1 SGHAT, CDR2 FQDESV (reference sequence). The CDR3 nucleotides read TGTGCCAGCAGCTTAGATACAGGGAATTTGAAGACCCAGTACTTC. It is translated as CASSLDTGNLKTQYF. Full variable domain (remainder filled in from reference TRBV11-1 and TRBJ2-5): EAEVAQSPRYKITEKSQAVAFWCDPISGHATLYWYRQILGQGPELLVQFQDESVVDDSQLPKDRFSAERLKGVDSTLKIQPAELGDSAMYLCASSLDTGNLKTQYFGPGTRLLVL.

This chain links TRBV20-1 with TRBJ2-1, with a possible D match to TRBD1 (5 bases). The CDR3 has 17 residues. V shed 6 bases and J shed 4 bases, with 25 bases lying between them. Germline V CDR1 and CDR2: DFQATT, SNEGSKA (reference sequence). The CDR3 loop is CSADRPWGRNKYNEQFF. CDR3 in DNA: TGCAGTGCCGATCGTCCGTGGGGCAGAAATAAATACAATGAGCAGTTCTTC.

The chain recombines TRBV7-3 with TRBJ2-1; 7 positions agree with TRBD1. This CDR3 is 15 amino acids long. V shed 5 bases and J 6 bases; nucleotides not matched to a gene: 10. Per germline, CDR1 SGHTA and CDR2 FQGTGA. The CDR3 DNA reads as TGTGCCAGCAGCGAACAGGGGACGACCCCCAATGAGCAGTTCTTC. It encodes CASSEQGTTPNEQFF.

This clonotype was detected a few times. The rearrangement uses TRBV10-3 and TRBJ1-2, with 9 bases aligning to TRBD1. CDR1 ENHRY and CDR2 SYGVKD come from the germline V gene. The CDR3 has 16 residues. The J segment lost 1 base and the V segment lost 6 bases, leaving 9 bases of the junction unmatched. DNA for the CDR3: TGTGCCATCAGATCCGGGACAGGGAAGAATAACTATGGCTACACCTTC. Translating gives CAIRSGTGKNNYGYTF.

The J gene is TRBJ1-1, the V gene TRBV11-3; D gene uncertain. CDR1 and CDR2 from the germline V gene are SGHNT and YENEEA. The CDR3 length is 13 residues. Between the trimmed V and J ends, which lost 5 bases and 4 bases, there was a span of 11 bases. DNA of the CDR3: TGTGCCAGCAGCGTCCAAGCGGGCACTGAAGCTTTCTTT. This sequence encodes CASSVQAGTEAFF.

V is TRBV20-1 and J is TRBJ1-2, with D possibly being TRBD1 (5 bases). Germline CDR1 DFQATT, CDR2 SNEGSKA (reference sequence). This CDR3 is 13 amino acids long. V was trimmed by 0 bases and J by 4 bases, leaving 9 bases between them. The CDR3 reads CSARDPTGYGYTF. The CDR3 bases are TGCAGTGCTAGAGATCCCACAGGCTATGGCTACACCTTC.

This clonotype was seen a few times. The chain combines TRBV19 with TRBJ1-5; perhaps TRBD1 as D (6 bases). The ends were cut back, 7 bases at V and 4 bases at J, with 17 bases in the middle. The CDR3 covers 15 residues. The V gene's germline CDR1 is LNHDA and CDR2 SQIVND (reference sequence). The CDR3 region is CASTPSGQPNQPQHF. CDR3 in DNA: TGTGCCAGTACTCCATCCGGACAGCCGAATCAGCCCCAGCATTTT.

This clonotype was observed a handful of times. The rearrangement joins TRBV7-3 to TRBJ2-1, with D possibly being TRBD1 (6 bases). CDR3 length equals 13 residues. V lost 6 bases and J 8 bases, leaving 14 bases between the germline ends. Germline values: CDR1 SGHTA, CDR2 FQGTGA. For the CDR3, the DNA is TGTGCCAGCAGGTCGCCCCCAGGGGATGAGCAGTTCTTC. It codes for CASRSPPGDEQFF.

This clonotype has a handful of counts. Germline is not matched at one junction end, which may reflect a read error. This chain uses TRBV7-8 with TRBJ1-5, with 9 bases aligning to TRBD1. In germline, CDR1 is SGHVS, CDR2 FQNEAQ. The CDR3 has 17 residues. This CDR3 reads CASSLGTGVKSNQLQHF. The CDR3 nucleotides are TGTGCCAGCAGCTTAGGGACAGGGGTTAAGAGCAATCAGCTCCAGCATTTT.

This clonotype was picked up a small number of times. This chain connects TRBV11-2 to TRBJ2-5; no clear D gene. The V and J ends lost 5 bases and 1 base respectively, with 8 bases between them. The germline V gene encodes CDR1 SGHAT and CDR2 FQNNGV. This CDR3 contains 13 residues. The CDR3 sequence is CASSPYSQETQYF. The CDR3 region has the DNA TGTGCCAGCAGCCCCTATTCCCAAGAGACCCAGTACTTC.

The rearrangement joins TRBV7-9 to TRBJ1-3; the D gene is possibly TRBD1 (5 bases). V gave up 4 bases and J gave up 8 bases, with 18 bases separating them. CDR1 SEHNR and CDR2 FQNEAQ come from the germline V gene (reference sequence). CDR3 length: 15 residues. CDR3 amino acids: CASSSTGSLADTIYF. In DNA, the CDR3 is TGTGCCAGCAGCTCCACAGGATCTCTGGCGGACACCATATATTTT.

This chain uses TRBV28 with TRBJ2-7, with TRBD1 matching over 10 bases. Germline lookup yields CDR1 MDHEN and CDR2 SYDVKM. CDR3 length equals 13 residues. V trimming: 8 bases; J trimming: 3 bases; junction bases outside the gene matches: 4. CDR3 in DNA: TGTGCCAGCTTACGGACAGGGGGCTACGAGCAGTACTTC. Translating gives CASLRTGGYEQYF. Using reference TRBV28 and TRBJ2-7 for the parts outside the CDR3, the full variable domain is DVKVTQSSRYLVKRTGEKVFLECVQDMDHENMFWYRQDPGLGLRLIYFSYDVKMKEKGDIPEGYSVSREKKERFSLILESASTNQTSMYLCASLRTGGYEQYFGPGTRLTVT.

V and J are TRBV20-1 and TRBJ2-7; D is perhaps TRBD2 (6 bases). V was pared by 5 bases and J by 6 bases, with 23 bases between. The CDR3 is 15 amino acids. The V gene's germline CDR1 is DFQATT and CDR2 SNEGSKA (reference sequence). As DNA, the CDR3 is TGCAGTGCTCCTCTAACCTCGGGGTTGCGGGGCGAGCAGTACTTC. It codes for CSAPLTSGLRGEQYF.

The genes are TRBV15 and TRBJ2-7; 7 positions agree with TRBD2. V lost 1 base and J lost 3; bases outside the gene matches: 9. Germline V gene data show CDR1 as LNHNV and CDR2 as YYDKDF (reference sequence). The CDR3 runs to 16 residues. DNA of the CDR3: TGTGCCACCAGCAGAGTCCCGCCTGAGCGGGGCTACGAGCAGTACTTC. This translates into CATSRVPPERGYEQYF.

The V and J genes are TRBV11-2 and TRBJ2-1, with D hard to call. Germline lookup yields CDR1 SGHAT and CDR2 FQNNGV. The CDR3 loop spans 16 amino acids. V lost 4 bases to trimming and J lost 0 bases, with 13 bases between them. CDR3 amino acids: CASSSPTWSSYNEQFF. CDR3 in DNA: TGTGCCAGCAGCTCCCCTACTTGGAGCTCCTACAATGAGCAGTTCTTC.

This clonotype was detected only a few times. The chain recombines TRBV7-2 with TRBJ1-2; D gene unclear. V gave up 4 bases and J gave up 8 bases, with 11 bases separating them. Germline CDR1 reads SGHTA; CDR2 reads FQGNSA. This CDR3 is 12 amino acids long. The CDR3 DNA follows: TGTGCCAGCAGCTATAGGGATTGGGGCTACACCTTC. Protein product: CASSYRDWGYTF.

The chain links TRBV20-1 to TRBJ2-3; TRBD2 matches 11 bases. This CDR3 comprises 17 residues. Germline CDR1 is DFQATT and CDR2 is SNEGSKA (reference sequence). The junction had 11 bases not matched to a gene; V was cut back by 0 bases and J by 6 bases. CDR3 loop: CSARDPWLAGGGDTQYF. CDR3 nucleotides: TGCAGTGCTAGAGACCCTTGGCTAGCGGGAGGAGGTGATACGCAGTATTTT.

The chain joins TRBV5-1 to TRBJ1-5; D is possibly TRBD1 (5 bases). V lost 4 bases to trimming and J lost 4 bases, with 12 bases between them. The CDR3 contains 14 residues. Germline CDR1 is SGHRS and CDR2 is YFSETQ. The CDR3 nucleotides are TGCGCCAGCAGCCCTGGTGGGGGGAATCAGCCCCAGCATTTT. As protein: CASSPGGGNQPQHF. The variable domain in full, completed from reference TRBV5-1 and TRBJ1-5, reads KAGVTQTPRYLIKTRGQQVTLSCSPISGHRSVSWYQQTPGQGLQFLFEYFSETQRNKGNFPGRFSGRQFSNSRSEMNVSTLELGDSALYLCASSPGGGNQPQHFGDGTRLSIL.

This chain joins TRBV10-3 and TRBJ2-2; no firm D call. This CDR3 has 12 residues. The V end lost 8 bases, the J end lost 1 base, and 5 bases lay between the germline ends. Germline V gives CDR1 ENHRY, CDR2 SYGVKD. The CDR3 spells CAISGNTGELFF. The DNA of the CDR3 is TGTGCCATCTCGGGGAACACCGGGGAGCTGTTTTTT.

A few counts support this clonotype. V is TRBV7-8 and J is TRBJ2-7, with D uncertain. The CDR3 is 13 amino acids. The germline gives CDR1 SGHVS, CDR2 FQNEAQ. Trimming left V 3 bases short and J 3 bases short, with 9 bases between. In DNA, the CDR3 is TGTGCCAGCAGCTTTCGTGCGGACTACGAGCAGTACTTC. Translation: CASSFRADYEQYF.